This T cell receptor (beta chain) was identified during a study of blood T cell repertoires in COVID-19. Study at large: The United States, Italy and Spain were the sources of the acute and convalescent COVID-19 samples. PBMCs, B-cell-depleted T cells, or T cells provided the cDNA or gDNA that made up the material.

Only in-frame clones appear in the TCRdb table, and some are missing; sequencing was by immunoSEQ multiplex PCR. The table has 150,000 to 200,000 clones, around 84% seen once. The Seattle site enrolled patients during active infection and followed them longitudinally. Deletions cut 5 bases from V and 11 bases from J, with 15 bases between. The CDR3 sequence is 12 residues long. Germline V gene sequence: CDR1 SQVTM, CDR2 ANQGSEA. Source material: peripheral blood. The V and J genes are TRBV29-1 and TRBJ1-4; D is possibly TRBD1 (5 bases). This clonotype originated in a woman aged 70 to 79 with COVID-19, enrolled during active disease. The DNA for the CDR3 is TGCAGCGTTTTGACAGCCCTTGGGAAACTGTTTTTT. Protein sequence: CSVLTALGKLFF.